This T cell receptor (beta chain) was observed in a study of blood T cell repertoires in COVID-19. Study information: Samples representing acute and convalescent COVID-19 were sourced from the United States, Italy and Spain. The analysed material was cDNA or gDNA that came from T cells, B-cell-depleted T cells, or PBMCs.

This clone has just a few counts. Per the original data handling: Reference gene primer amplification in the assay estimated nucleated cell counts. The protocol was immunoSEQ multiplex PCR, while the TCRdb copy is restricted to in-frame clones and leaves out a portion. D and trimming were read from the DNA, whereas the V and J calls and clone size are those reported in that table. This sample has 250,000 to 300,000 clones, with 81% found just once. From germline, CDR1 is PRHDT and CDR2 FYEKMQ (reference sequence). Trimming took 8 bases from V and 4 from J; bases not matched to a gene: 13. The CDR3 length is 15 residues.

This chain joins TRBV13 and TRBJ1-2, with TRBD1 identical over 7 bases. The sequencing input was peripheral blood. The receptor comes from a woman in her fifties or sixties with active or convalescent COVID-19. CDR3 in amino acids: CASQARGHGSYGYTF. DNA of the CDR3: TGTGCCAGCCAAGCAAGGGGGCACGGGAGCTATGGCTACACCTTC. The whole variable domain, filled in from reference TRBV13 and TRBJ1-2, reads AAGVIQSPRHLIKEKRETATLKCYPIPRHDTVYWYQQGPGQDPQFLISFYEKMQSDKGSIPDRFSAQQFSDYHSELNMSSLELGDSALYFCASQARGHGSYGYTFGSGTRLTVV.